This T cell receptor beta chain was sequenced in a study of T-cell reconstitution after alpha-beta-depleted transplantation in children. The TCRbeta library incorporated unique molecular identifiers. TCRdb reanalysed the PCR reads using MiXCR and keeps one entry per CDR3 protein. In the table there are approximately 400,000 distinct CDR3 sequences, approximately 10% of which are singletons. Trimming cost V 4 bases and J 6 bases, with 12 bases left between them. Germline V CDR1 and CDR2: LGHDT, YNNKEL (reference sequence). The CDR3 consists of 13 residues. The sequenced sample was PBMCs from the stem cell graft donor, obtained from the stem cell graft. The sequence was collected from a human donor who donated a stem cell graft to a child with acute myeloid leukemia. The rearrangement links TRBV3-1 to TRBJ1-1; a possible D gene is TRBD1 (6 bases). CDR3 nucleotides: TGTGCCAGCAGCCTGACGGGACACCCTGAAGCTTTCTTT. Its protein is CASSLTGHPEAFF.